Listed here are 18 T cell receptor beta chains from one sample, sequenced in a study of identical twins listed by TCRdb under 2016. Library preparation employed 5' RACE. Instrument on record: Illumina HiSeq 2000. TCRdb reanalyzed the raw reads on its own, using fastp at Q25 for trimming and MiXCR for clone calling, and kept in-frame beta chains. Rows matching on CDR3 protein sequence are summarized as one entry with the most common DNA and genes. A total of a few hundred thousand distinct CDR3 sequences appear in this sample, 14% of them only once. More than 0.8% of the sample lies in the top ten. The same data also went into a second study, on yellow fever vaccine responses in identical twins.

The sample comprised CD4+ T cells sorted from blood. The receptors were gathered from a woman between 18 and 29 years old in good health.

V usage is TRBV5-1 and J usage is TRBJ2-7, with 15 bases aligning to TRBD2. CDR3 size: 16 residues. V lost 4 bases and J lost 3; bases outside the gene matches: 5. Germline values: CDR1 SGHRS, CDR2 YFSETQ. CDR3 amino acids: CASSGGTSGRNYEQYF. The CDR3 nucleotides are TGCGCCAGCAGCGGGGGGACTAGCGGGAGGAACTACGAGCAGTACTTC.

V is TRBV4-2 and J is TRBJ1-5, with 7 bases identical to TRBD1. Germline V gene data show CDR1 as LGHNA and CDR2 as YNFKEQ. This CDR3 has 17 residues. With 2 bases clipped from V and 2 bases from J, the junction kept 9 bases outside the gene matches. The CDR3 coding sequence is TGTGCCAGCAGCCAAATCCGGGACAGTGGGGGCAATCAGCCCCAGCATTTT. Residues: CASSQIRDSGGNQPQHF.

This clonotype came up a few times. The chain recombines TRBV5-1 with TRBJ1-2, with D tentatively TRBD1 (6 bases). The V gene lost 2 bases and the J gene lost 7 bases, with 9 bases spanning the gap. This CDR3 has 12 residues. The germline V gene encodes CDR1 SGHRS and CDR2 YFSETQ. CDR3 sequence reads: CASSFEQGGYTF. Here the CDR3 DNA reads TGCGCCAGCAGCTTCGAACAGGGTGGCTACACCTTC.

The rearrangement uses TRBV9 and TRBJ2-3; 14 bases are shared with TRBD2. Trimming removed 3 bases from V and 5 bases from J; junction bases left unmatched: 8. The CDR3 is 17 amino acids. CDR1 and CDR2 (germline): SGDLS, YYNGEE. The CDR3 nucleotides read TGTGCCAGCAGCGCCTCCGGGACTAGCGGGAGCCTAGATACGCAGTATTTT. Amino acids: CASSASGTSGSLDTQYF.

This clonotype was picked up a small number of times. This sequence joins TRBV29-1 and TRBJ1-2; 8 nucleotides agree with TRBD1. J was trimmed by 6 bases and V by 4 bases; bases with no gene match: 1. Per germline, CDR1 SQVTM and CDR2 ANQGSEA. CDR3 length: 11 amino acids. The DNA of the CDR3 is TGCAGCGTTGGACAGGGGAATGGCTACACCTTC. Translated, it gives CSVGQGNGYTF. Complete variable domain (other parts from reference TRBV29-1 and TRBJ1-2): SAVISQKPSRDICQRGTSLTIQCQVDSQVTMMFWYRQQPGQSLTLIATANQGSEATYESGFVIDKFPISRPNLTFSTLTVSNMSPEDSSIYLCSVGQGNGYTFGSGTRLTVV.

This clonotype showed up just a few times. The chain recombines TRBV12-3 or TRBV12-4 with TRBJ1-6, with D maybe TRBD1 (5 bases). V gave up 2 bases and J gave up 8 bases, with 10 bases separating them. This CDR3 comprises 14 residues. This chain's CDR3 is CASSLLGGDSPLHF. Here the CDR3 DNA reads TGTGCCAGCAGTTTATTGGGGGGGGATTCACCCCTCCACTTT.

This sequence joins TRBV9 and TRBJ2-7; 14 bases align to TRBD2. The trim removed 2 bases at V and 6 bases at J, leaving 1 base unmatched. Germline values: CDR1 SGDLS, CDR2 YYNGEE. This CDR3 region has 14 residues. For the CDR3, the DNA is TGTGCCAGCAGCGTTGGACTAGCGGGAGGCGAGCAGTACTTC. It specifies CASSVGLAGGEQYF.

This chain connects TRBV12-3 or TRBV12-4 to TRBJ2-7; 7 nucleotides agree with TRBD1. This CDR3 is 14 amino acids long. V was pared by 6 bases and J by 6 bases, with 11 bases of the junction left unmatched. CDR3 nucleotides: TGTGCCAGCAGCCTGGGACAGCCTTCGGGCGAGCAGTACTTC. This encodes CASSLGQPSGEQYF.

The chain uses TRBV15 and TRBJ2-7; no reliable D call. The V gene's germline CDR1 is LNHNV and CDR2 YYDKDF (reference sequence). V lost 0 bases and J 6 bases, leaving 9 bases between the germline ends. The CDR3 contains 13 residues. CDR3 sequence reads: CATSRDIRFEQYF. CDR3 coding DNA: TGTGCCACCAGCAGAGATATTCGTTTCGAGCAGTACTTC.

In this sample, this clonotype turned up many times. CDR3 coding DNA: TGTGCCAGCAGTTTAGGGGGCATGAACACTGAAGCTTTCTTT. Protein product: CASSLGGMNTEAFF. This chain joins TRBV12-3 or TRBV12-4 and TRBJ1-1, with D possibly TRBD1 on 5 matching bases. CDR3 length equals 14 residues. The V and J ends lost 1 base and 0 bases respectively, with 6 bases between them.

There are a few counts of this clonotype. CDR3 sequence (DNA): TGCAGTGCTAGAGATAAACTAGCGGGGGGGCGTTTATACGAGCAGTACTTC. Its translation is CSARDKLAGGRLYEQYF. This chain uses TRBV20-1 with TRBJ2-7; TRBD2 matches at 13 bases. V lost 0 bases, J lost 4 bases, and 9 bases stayed unmatched. The V gene's germline CDR1 is DFQATT and CDR2 SNEGSKA (reference sequence). CDR3 length: 17 residues.

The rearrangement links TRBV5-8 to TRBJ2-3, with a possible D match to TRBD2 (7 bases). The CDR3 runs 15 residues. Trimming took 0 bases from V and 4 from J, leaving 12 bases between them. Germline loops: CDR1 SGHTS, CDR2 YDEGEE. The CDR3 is CASSLEGGRADTQYF. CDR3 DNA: TGTGCCAGCAGCTTGGAAGGGGGGAGGGCAGATACGCAGTATTTT.

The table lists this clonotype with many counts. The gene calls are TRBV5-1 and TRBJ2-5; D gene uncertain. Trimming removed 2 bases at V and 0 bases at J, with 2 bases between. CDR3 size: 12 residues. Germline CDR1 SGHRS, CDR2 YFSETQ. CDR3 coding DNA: TGCGCCAGCAGCTTTGACCAAGAGACCCAGTACTTC. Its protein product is CASSFDQETQYF. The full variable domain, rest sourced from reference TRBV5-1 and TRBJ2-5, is KAGVTQTPRYLIKTRGQQVTLSCSPISGHRSVSWYQQTPGQGLQFLFEYFSETQRNKGNFPGRFSGRQFSNSRSEMNVSTLELGDSALYLCASSFDQETQYFGPGTRLLVL.

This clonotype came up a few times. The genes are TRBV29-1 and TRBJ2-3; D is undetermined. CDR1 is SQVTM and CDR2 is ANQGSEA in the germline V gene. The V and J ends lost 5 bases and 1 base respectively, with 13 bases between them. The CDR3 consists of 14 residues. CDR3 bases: TGCAGCGTTTTAAGACTCCAAGGCACAGATACGCAGTATTTT. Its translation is CSVLRLQGTDTQYF.

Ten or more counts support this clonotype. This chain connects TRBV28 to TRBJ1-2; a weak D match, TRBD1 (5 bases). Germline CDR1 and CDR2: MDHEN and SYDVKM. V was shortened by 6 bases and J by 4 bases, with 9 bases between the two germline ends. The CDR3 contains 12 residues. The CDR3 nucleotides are TGTGCCAGCAGCCCGGGGGGCTATGGCTACACCTTC. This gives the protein CASSPGGYGYTF.

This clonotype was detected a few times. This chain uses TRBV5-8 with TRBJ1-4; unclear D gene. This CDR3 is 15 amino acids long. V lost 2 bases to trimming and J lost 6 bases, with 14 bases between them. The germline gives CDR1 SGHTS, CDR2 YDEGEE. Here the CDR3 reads CASSFKGRVDEKLFF. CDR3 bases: TGTGCCAGCAGCTTCAAAGGGCGGGTTGATGAAAAACTGTTTTTT.

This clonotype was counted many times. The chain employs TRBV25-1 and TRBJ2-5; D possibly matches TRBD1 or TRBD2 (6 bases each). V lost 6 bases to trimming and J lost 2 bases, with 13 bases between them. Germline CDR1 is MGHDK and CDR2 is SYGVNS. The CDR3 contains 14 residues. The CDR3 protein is CASREPGAQETQYF. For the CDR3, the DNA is TGTGCCAGCAGGGAGCCGGGGGCGCAAGAGACCCAGTACTTC.

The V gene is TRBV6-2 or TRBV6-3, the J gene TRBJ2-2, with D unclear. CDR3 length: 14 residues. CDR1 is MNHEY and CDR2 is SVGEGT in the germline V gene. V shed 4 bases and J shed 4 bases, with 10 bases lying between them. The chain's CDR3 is CASSFKEPTGELFF. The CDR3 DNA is TGTGCCAGCAGTTTCAAGGAGCCCACCGGGGAGCTGTTTTTT.